This T cell receptor beta chain originates from a study of blood T cell repertoires in COVID-19. Study-level background: Specimens from acute and convalescent COVID-19 originated in the United States, Italy and Spain.

Trimming cost V 5 bases and J 1 base, with 8 bases left between them. This CDR3 is built from 13 residues. The germline CDR1 and CDR2 sequences are SEHNR and FQNEAQ (reference sequence). Sequencing was performed with immunoSEQ multiplex PCR; in TCRdb, only in-frame clones are kept and a portion is missing. The table has some 270,000 clones, 85% seen once; the top ten hold 6.6%. The participants were between roughly 18 and 100 years old and came from about two dozen US areas. Clinical history as reported by participants underpinned cohort assignment. This sequence joins TRBV7-9 and TRBJ1-1, with D uncertain. This clonotype was sampled from a woman aged 50 to 60 who had been exposed to COVID-19. Sequenced input: PBMCs or T cells enriched from blood (not recorded which). For the CDR3, the DNA is TGTGCCAGCAGCCTCAGACAGAACACTGAAGCTTTCTTT. Its translation is CASSLRQNTEAFF.